Included here is one TCR beta chain sequence, with context. cDNA came from about 0.5 to 1 ug RNA primed by random hexamers. TCRdb fed the immunoSEQ multiplex PCR reads into MiXCR, producing one record per CDR3 protein. The data show about 200,000 distinct CDR3 sequences, 91% seen once. This specimen belongs to a study of CD8 T cells in Susac syndrome. The sample taken for sequencing was CD4+ T cells from PBMCs. The receptor's source is a human donor with Susac syndrome.

Here the CDR3 DNA reads TGTGCCAGCAGTGAATCGAGAGGGACTAGCGAGACCCAGTACTTC. The encoded protein is CASSESRGTSETQYF. J is TRBJ2-5 and V is TRBV25-1, with 9 bases that match TRBD2. Per germline, CDR1 MGHDK and CDR2 SYGVNS. The CDR3 is 15 residues long. The V and J ends lost 1 base and 5 bases, in that order; junction bases with no gene match: 5. Drawing the rest from reference TRBV25-1 and TRBJ2-5, the complete variable domain is EADIYQTPRYLVIGTGKKITLECSQTMGHDKMYWYQQDPGMELHLIHYSYGVNSTEKGDLSSESTVSRIRTEHFPLTLESARPSHTSQYLCASSESRGTSETQYFGPGTRLLVL.